This entry concerns a single T cell receptor beta chain. The antigen is undetermined. The source of the sample is a study of cytomegalovirus exposure and HLA in healthy donors. This CDR3 has 14 amino acids. Germline CDR1 reads MRHNA; CDR2 reads SNTAGT. The V gene lost 4 bases and the J gene lost 6 bases, with 12 bases spanning the gap. Study conclusions and caveats: A later analysis found most CMV-associated TCR beta chains apparently HLA-restricted.

PCR used 60 Vbeta primers and 13 Jbeta primers. Only in-frame clones appear in the TCRdb table, and some are missing; sequencing was by immunoSEQ multiplex PCR. The listing contains 150,000 or so clones. The chain has TRBV6-4 and TRBJ2-2; D possibly corresponds to TRBD1 (5 bases). This sequence originates from a woman between 40 and 55 years old in good health and CMV-seropositive. Sequencing was done on a sample of PBMCs. The CDR3 bases are TGTGCCAGCAGTGCTCTAAAGGGGTCCGGGGAGCTGTTTTTT. Amino acid sequence: CASSALKGSGELFF.